The entry below describes one TCR beta chain. Which antigen it targets is not known. No base-level quality is on record; no much larger clone is a single base apart. This sample stems from a study of identifying expanded T cells in peripheral blood (dated by TCRdb to about 2019). Context from the whole study: Separate aliquots of the same genomic DNA pool were sequenced to produce technical replicates, and four replicates were compared in pairs. The paper as a whole reports these results and caveats: In all healthy donors, the variance in clone template counts between samples taken approximately 15 days apart rose significantly as total template count increased. About 1.1 differentially abundant clones were flagged by the binomial model between technical replicates, whereas about 15 and 18 were flagged over around two weeks and four weeks, respectively. The authors expected that over much longer intervals, such as months to years, biological variance in healthy repertoires might increase even further. Across all healthy-donor time intervals, the beta-binomial model significantly cut both the number of clones called differentially abundant and the false-positive rate.

The immunoSEQ Assay, which relies on bias-controlled multiplex PCR amplification of genomic DNA, was used to profile TCRbeta CDR3 regions. Per the authors' processing: The absolute abundance of each unique TCRbeta CDR3 region was quantified after sequences were collapsed and filtered. Differential abundance was tested with two models: a binomial (Fisher-equivalent) model and a beta-binomial model that adds time-dependent variance fitted from healthy donors. Any clone with fewer than 5 combined templates was excluded, and a clone was called differentially abundant if its Benjamini-Hochberg FDR was below 0.01. The form v = (b*log(k)+a)^2 was used to model beta-binomial variance as a function of total template count across the two samples. TCRdb carries this immuneACCESS record with in-frame sequences only. Its versions omit some clonotypes, under half of them owing to an unresolved V gene in the studies checked, with the rest unexplained. V and J calls plus clone size are reproduced from that table; the DNA served to infer D and trimming. The sample profile shows roughly 100,000 clones; approximately 90% of them were found once. Over 12% of the sample rests with the top ten.

During the collection period, no immune events, such as infections, were documented for the healthy donors. Blood repertoires from healthy donors were used as a training cohort for calibrating time-dependent variance in a beta-binomial model of differential abundance of T-cell clones. The training cohort was composed of approximately ten healthy donors, 3 female and 7 male. Donor ages ranged from about 25 to 64 years, with an average of 43 years. Whole blood from each healthy donor was obtained from a commercial supplier and was collected at three time points two to three weeks apart. For immunosequencing, genomic DNA was extracted from unsorted whole blood. Taken from cysteine to phenylalanine, the CDR3 has 13 residues. Just CDR3 DNA is preserved here, 39 bases in frame from base 1. CDR1 and CDR2 were assigned from the germline V gene as SGHTA and FQGTGA. V gives up 1 base and J gives up 0 bases, and the segment between their germline ends measures 1 base.

The chain employs TRBV7-3 and TRBJ1-3, with an unclear D gene assignment. Input material: blood. This receptor was identified in a person aged 18 to 70 in good health. The CDR3 region: CASSLSSGNTIYF. Here is the DNA: TGTGCCAGCAGCTTAAGCTCTGGAAACACCATATATTTT.